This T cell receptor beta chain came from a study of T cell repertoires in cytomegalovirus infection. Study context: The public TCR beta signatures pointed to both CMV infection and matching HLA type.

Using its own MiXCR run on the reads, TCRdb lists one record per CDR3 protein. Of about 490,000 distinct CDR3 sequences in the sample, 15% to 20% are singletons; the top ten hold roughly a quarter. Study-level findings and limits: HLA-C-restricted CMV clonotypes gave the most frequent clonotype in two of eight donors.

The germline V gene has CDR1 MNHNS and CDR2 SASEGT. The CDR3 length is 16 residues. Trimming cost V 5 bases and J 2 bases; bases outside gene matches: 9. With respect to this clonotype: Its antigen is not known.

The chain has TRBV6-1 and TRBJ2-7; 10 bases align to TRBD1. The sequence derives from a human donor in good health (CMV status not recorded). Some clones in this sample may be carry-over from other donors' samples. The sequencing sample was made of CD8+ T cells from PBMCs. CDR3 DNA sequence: TGTGCCAGCAGTACCCTACTTGACAGGGGGCCCTACGAGCAGTACTTC. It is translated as CASSTLLDRGPYEQYF.